Sequencing of this T cell receptor (beta chain) was carried out in a study of CD8+ T cells in alopecia areata. Treatment given: oral pan-JAK inhibitor, 5-10 mg twice daily. Per the germline V gene, CDR1 is SQVTM and CDR2 is ANQGSEA. V lost 7 bases to trimming and J lost 3 bases; unmatched junction nucleotides: 8. The CDR3 has 13 residues. RNA, once extracted, was reverse transcribed into cDNA for use as the sequencing template. The protocol was immunoSEQ multiplex PCR, while the TCRdb copy is restricted to in-frame clones and leaves out a portion. The sample has about 200,000 clones, 55% to 70% seen once.

The J gene is TRBJ1-1, the V gene TRBV29-1, with TRBD1 matching 7 bases. The receptor's source is a human donor with alopecia areata. The input for sequencing was CD4+ T cells sorted from blood, taken at week 4, from a patient treated with tofacitinib. This CDR3 is CSAWTGIDTEAFF. The CDR3 DNA is TGCAGCGCCTGGACAGGAATAGACACTGAAGCTTTCTTT.